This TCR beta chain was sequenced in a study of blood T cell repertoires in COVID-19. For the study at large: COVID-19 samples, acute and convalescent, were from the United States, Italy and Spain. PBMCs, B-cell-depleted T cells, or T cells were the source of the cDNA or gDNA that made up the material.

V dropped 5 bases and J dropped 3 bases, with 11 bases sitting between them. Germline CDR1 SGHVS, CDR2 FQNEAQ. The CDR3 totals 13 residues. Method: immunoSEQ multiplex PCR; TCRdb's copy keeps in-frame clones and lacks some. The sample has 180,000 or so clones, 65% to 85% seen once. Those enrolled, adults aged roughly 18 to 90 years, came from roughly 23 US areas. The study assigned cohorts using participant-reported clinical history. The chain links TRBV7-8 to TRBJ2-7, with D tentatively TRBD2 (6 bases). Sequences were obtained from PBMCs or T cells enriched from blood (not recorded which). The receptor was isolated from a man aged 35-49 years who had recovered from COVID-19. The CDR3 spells CASSGGNNYEQYF. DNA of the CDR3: TGTGCCAGCAGCGGGGGGAACAACTACGAGCAGTACTTC.